This T cell receptor beta chain was identified during a study of blood T cell repertoires in COVID-19. Looking at the study overall: There were acute and convalescent COVID-19 samples, and they came from the United States, Italy and Spain. PBMCs, B-cell-depleted T cells, or T cells provided the cDNA or gDNA that made up the material.

Original analysis: The assay estimated nucleated cells by amplifying reference gene primers. Produced via immunoSEQ multiplex PCR; TCRdb's table is partial and in-frame only. The V and J calls and clone size are taken from that table; D and trimming were inferred from the DNA. The sample has fewer than 200,000 clones; approximately 79% are singletons. V dropped 4 bases and J dropped 0; count of bases not matched to a gene: 6. Germline V gene data show CDR1 as SGHDN and CDR2 as FVKESK. This CDR3 is built from 15 residues. Sample: peripheral blood. The genes are TRBV14 and TRBJ2-7; 7 bases map to TRBD1. The receptor's source is a woman aged 80 or older with acute or convalescent COVID-19. The CDR3 is CASSLGQSLSYEQYF. CDR3 nucleotide sequence: TGTGCCAGCAGCCTGGGACAGTCCCTCTCCTACGAGCAGTACTTC.